This T cell receptor beta chain stems from a study of cytotoxic CD8 clonotypes in ibrutinib-treated CLL. Whole-study context: Mean yields were around 250,000 productive templates and roughly 94,000 productive rearrangements per sample. Study findings and constraints: Public clonotypes, found uncommonly, either contracted or stayed stable on treatment. At the start, clonality exceeded age-matched healthy donors and followed circulating CD8+ T-cell counts.

About this clone itself: Antigen specificity is unknown.

Depths of 1 in 200,000 to 1 in 1 million T cells were the sequencing target. The protocol was immunoSEQ multiplex PCR, while the TCRdb copy is restricted to in-frame clones and leaves out a portion. The table shows some 160,000 clones, with more than 75% occurring only once. There are 16 residues in the CDR3. V lost 0 bases, J lost 1 base, and 9 bases lay in between. CDR1 SGHTA and CDR2 FQGNSA come from the germline V gene. This sequence originates from a human donor with chronic lymphocytic leukemia. The specimen comprised PBMCs, sampled after 12 months of ibrutinib treatment. V is TRBV7-2 and J is TRBJ2-2; maybe TRBD2 (6 bases). CDR3 bases: TGTGCCAGCAGCTTAGCGAGACTAGAGAACACCGGGGAGCTGTTTTTT. Its protein is CASSLARLENTGELFF.